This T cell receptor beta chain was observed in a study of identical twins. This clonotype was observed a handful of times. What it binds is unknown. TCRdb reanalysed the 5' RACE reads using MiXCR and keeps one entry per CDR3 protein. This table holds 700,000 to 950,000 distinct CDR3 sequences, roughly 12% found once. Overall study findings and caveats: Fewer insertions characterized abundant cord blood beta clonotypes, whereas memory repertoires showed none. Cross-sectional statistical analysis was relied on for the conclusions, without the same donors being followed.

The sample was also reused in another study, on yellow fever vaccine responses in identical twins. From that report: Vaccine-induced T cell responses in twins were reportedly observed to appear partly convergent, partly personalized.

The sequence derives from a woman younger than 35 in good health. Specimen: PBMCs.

CDR3 sequence reads: CASSIRGTSGEQYF. Written as DNA, the CDR3 is TGTGCCAGCAGCATAAGGGGGACTAGCGGCGAGCAGTACTTC. This sequence joins TRBV7-9 and TRBJ2-7, with 11 bases fitting TRBD2. CDR1 is SEHNR, CDR2 FQNEAQ, per germline (reference sequence). V was clipped by 5 bases and J by 6 bases; unmatched bases: 6. The CDR3 runs 14 residues.